These 19 T cell receptor beta chains originate from one sample sequenced in a study of monozygotic twins with inflammatory bowel disease. TCRdb derives one entry per CDR3 protein from the 5' RACE reads, leaving out DNA. The sample holds approximately 200,000 distinct CDR3 sequences. Material for sequencing was blood. The source of these receptors is a human donor with ulcerative colitis or Crohn's disease, or a healthy co-twin of an affected twin (not recorded which).

The chain joins TRBV3-1 to TRBJ2-7. The CDR3 contains 12 residues. CDR1 LGHDT and CDR2 YNNKEL come from the germline V gene (reference sequence). CDR3 loop: CASSQDQREQYF.

This chain connects TRBV5-6 to TRBJ1-6. The CDR3 has 15 residues. From germline, CDR1 is SGHDT and CDR2 YYEEEE. This CDR3 is CVSSFDINGNSPLHF.

The V gene is TRBV6-5, the J gene TRBJ1-1. This CDR3 has 14 amino acids. The V gene's germline CDR1 is MNHEY and CDR2 SVGAGI. Here the CDR3 reads CASSYSDRDTEAFF.

The gene calls are TRBV28 and TRBJ2-7. This CDR3 is 13 amino acids long. CDR1 is MDHEN, CDR2 SYDVKM, per germline. CDR3 sequence: CASKFAEAYEQYF.

V is TRBV7-2 and J is TRBJ1-1; TCRdb returns TRBD1, unconfirmable since there is no DNA. The germline gives CDR1 SGHTA, CDR2 FQGNSA. The CDR3 is 12 amino acids. The CDR3 loop is CANGQLGAEAFF.

The chain combines TRBV7-2 with TRBJ2-1; there is no DNA to check the TCRdb D call of TRBD2. The CDR3 contains 12 residues. From germline, CDR1 is SGHTA and CDR2 FQGNSA. The CDR3 loop is CASSDPGLEQFF.

The chain recombines TRBV12-3 or TRBV12-4 with TRBJ1-4; TCRdb gives TRBD1 as the D gene, but with no DNA this cannot be confirmed. The CDR3 sequence is 14 residues long. The CDR3: CASRPGTVNEKLFF.

CDR3 protein: CASSPRTGNEKLFF. The rearrangement links TRBV6-1 to TRBJ1-4; without DNA, the TCRdb call of TRBD1 cannot be checked. Germline CDR1 is MNHNS and CDR2 is SASEGT. The CDR3 runs 14 residues.

The V call is TRBV19, the J call TRBJ2-1. CDR1 is LNHDA, CDR2 SQIVND, per germline (reference sequence). This CDR3 is 13 amino acids long. The chain's CDR3 is CASSEAQYNEQFF.

This chain uses TRBV30 with TRBJ2-3; without DNA, the TCRdb call of TRBD1 cannot be checked. Germline V gene data show CDR1 as GTSNPN and CDR2 as SVGIG (reference sequence). CDR3 length equals 14 residues. CDR3 loop: CAWSEGGPTDTQYF.

This CDR3 is CASSGSGVADTQYF. V gene TRBV5-1 combines with J gene TRBJ2-3; TCRdb's D call of TRBD1 is untestable without DNA. The germline V gene has CDR1 SGHRS and CDR2 YFSETQ. CDR3 length: 14 amino acids. The complete variable domain, with remaining parts taken from reference TRBV5-1 and TRBJ2-3, reads KAGVTQTPRYLIKTRGQQVTLSCSPISGHRSVSWYQQTPGQGLQFLFEYFSETQRNKGNFPGRFSGRQFSNSRSEMNVSTLELGDSALYLCASSGSGVADTQYFGPGTRLTVL.

The gene calls are TRBV6-2 or TRBV6-3 and TRBJ2-2. The germline CDR1 and CDR2 sequences are MNHEY and SVGEGT. CDR3 length equals 15 residues. The CDR3 reads CASRWVKINTGELFF.

The CDR3 spells CSVSLGQGLNQPQHF. The chain carries TRBV29-1 and TRBJ1-5. The V gene's germline CDR1 is SQVTM and CDR2 ANQGSEA. The CDR3 has 15 residues.

V and J are TRBV7-8 and TRBJ2-5; TCRdb's D gene call, TRBD2, goes unchecked for lack of DNA. The CDR3 loop spans 18 amino acids. From germline, CDR1 is SGHVS and CDR2 FQNEAQ. The CDR3: CASSLRPGVAGGEETQYF.

The CDR3: CASSYYPSTDTQYF. V usage is TRBV7-9 and J usage is TRBJ2-3. CDR1 and CDR2 (germline): SEHNR, FQNEAQ (reference sequence). The CDR3 is 14 amino acids.

This CDR3 is CSAARGTEAFF. The rearrangement uses TRBV29-1 and TRBJ1-1. Germline loops: CDR1 SQVTM, CDR2 ANQGSEA. CDR3 length equals 11 residues.

The CDR3 loop reads CASRPTDSYEQYF. J is TRBJ2-7 and V is TRBV6-5. There are 13 residues in the CDR3. Germline V gene lookup returns CDR1 MNHEY and CDR2 SVGAGI.

The gene calls are TRBV20-1 and TRBJ2-1. Germline assignment: CDR1 DFQATT and CDR2 SNEGSKA (reference sequence). This CDR3 has 11 amino acids. CDR3 sequence: CSAPRPNEQFF.

The V gene is TRBV7-2, the J gene TRBJ2-2. This CDR3 is 15 amino acids long. Per the germline V gene, CDR1 is SGHTA and CDR2 is FQGNSA. The CDR3 sequence is CASSLARVGTGALFF.